This entry lists 16 T cell receptor beta chains sequenced from one sample in a study of OX40 agonist ivuxolimab in advanced cancers. Sequencing was performed with immunoSEQ multiplex PCR; in TCRdb, only in-frame clones are kept and a portion is missing. Altogether approximately 70,000 clones are present, approximately 80% being singletons, with the ten largest covering roughly 6.2%. The material was CD4+ or CD8+ T cells sorted from blood, obtained in a trial of the OX40 agonist ivuxolimab. The receptors were gathered from an adult with an advanced solid tumor such as melanoma, head and neck, liver or kidney cancer.

This clone has a handful of counts. The chain employs TRBV6-6 and TRBJ2-3; no reliable D call. This CDR3 spans 13 amino acids. The germline V gene encodes CDR1 MNHNY and CDR2 SVGAGI (reference sequence). Trimming cost V 4 bases and J 0 bases, with 5 bases left between them. Here the CDR3 DNA reads TGTGCCAGCAGTTTGGACAGCACAGATACGCAGTATTTT. It is translated as CASSLDSTDTQYF.

This sequence joins TRBV28 and TRBJ1-5; possible D gene TRBD1, 5 bases. V dropped 3 bases and J dropped 2 bases, with 17 bases sitting between them. The germline gives CDR1 MDHEN, CDR2 SYDVKM. This CDR3 region has 17 residues. Written as DNA, the CDR3 is TGTGCCAGCAGTTTTTGGGGGTTAAAGGGCGGCAATCAGCCCCAGCATTTT. This translates into CASSFWGLKGGNQPQHF. The whole variable domain, remainder taken from reference TRBV28 and TRBJ1-5, is DVKVTQSSRYLVKRTGEKVFLECVQDMDHENMFWYRQDPGLGLRLIYFSYDVKMKEKGDIPEGYSVSREKKERFSLILESASTNQTSMYLCASSFWGLKGGNQPQHFGDGTRLSIL.

The chain employs TRBV7-2 and TRBJ2-1; TRBD2 matches at 9 bases. The CDR3 consists of 16 residues. CDR1 is SGHTA, CDR2 FQGNSA, per germline. J was trimmed by 2 bases and V by 1 base; bases with no gene match: 3. The CDR3 bases are TGTGCCAGCAGCTTAGATGGCGGGGGGGCCTACAATGAGCAGTTCTTC. Translating gives CASSLDGGGAYNEQFF.

This clone was counted once. The chain links TRBV7-2 to TRBJ1-3, with unresolved D. The germline V and J ends were trimmed by 0 bases and 0 bases, with 6 bases remaining between them. Germline CDR1 SGHTA, CDR2 FQGNSA. CDR3 length: 15 amino acids. The CDR3 sequence: CASSLAVTSGNTIYF. As DNA, the CDR3 is TGTGCCAGCAGCTTAGCAGTCACCTCTGGAAACACCATATATTTT.

The chain carries TRBV2 and TRBJ2-1, with D perhaps TRBD2 (6 bases). Germline V gives CDR1 SNHLY, CDR2 FYNNEI. V was shortened by 2 bases and J by 6 bases, with 11 bases between the two germline ends. The CDR3 is 14 residues long. This CDR3 reads CASSEYEGGNEQFF. In DNA form, the CDR3 reads TGTGCCAGCAGTGAATACGAGGGAGGCAATGAGCAGTTCTTC.

V is TRBV27 and J is TRBJ1-1; 11 bases line up with TRBD1. Germline trimming cut 6 bases from V and 4 bases from J; bases unmatched to any gene: 10. The CDR3 runs to 16 residues. Germline V gene data show CDR1 as MNHEY and CDR2 as SMNVEV (reference sequence). CDR3 bases: TGTGCCAGCAGGCCCGCCCCCGGGACAGGGGGCACTGAAGCTTTCTTT. The encoded protein is CASRPAPGTGGTEAFF.

The chain links TRBV5-1 to TRBJ1-5; 7 nucleotides match TRBD1. V gave up 2 bases and J gave up 5 bases; unmatched junction bases: 1. Germline CDR1 is SGHRS and CDR2 is YFSETQ. CDR3 length: 13 residues. This chain's CDR3 is CASSFTGDQPQHF. The CDR3 DNA reads TGCGCCAGCAGCTTTACAGGGGATCAGCCCCAGCATTTT.

The chain employs TRBV6-4 and TRBJ2-7; no clear D. Trimming took off 6 bases at V and 2 bases at J, with 8 bases between the two ends. Germline V lookup: CDR1 MRHNA, CDR2 SNTAGT. The CDR3 is 12 residues long. The CDR3 region has the DNA TGTGCCAGCAGCCCTGGACCCTACGAGCAGTACTTC. Encoded protein: CASSPGPYEQYF.

This clone is a singleton in its sample. V usage is TRBV2 and J usage is TRBJ1-4; 11 bases agree with TRBD1. After removal of 7 bases from V and 3 bases from J, the junction contained 13 bases not matched to a gene. Germline V CDR1 and CDR2: SNHLY, FYNNEI. This CDR3 contains 18 residues. The CDR3 is CASTSGQGALSSNEKLFF. CDR3 nucleotide sequence: TGTGCCAGCACTTCAGGACAGGGGGCGCTTAGTTCTAATGAAAAACTGTTTTTT.

V is TRBV7-2 and J is TRBJ2-7; D not resolved. The germline CDR1 and CDR2 sequences are SGHTA and FQGNSA. The CDR3 has 12 amino acids. Trimming removed 6 bases from V and 6 bases from J, with 12 bases in between. CDR3 sequence: CASSREWSEQYF. CDR3 nucleotides: TGTGCCAGCAGTAGAGAATGGTCCGAGCAGTACTTC.

V and J are TRBV5-1 and TRBJ2-1, with 11 positions matching TRBD2. The length of the CDR3 is 15 residues. V gave up 4 bases and J gave up 8 bases; unmatched junction bases: 8. CDR1 and CDR2 (germline): SGHRS, YFSETQ. The CDR3 DNA reads TGCGCCAGCAGCCTCCGACTAGCGGGGAACTATGAGCAGTTCTTC. This encodes CASSLRLAGNYEQFF.

This chain joins TRBV2 and TRBJ2-7; D may be TRBD1 or TRBD2 (5 bases each). Trimming removed 2 bases from V and 6 bases from J, with 11 bases in between. The CDR3 is made up of 13 amino acids. From germline, CDR1 is SNHLY and CDR2 FYNNEI. The CDR3 is CASSERSGGEQYF. The CDR3 DNA reads as TGTGCCAGCAGTGAAAGGTCTGGGGGCGAGCAGTACTTC. Looking up the rest from reference TRBV2 and TRBJ2-7 gives the full variable domain: EPEVTQTPSHQVTQMGQEVILRCVPISNHLYFYWYRQILGQKVEFLVSFYNNEISEKSEIFDDQFSVERPDGSNFTLKIRSTKLEDSAMYFCASSERSGGEQYFGPGTRLTVT.

This clone was seen only once. The V call is TRBV5-8, the J call TRBJ1-1, with a possible D match to TRBD1 (6 bases). Trimming removed 4 bases at V and 4 bases at J, with 17 bases between. This CDR3 is 15 amino acids long. Germline assignment: CDR1 SGHTS and CDR2 YDEGEE. CDR3 sequence: CASSATHRVGTEAFF. The DNA of the CDR3 is TGTGCCAGCAGCGCGACCCACAGGGTCGGCACTGAAGCTTTCTTT.

The table lists this clone with a count of one. The J gene is TRBJ1-2, the V gene TRBV5-4; D uncertain. Germline V gene data show CDR1 as SGHNT and CDR2 as YYREEE (reference sequence). V gave up 0 bases and J gave up 8 bases, with 20 bases separating them. The CDR3 loop spans 16 amino acids. CDR3 DNA: TGTGCCAGCAGCTTGGGTACTGAGGGCCGGATCCGCGGCTACACCTTC. Its translation: CASSLGTEGRIRGYTF.

Here the CDR3 DNA reads TGTGCCAGCCGAAGACAGGGGTTCTTAGATACGCAGTATTTT. Translated: CASRRQGFLDTQYF. The gene calls are TRBV27 and TRBJ2-3; TRBD1 agrees at 8 bases. The length of the CDR3 is 14 residues. Germline V gives CDR1 MNHEY, CDR2 SMNVEV (reference sequence). Losses at the gene ends were 8 bases for V and 5 bases for J; bases not matched to a gene: 9.

The V gene is TRBV29-1, the J gene TRBJ1-1; no definite D call. V was shortened by 6 bases and J by 12 bases, with 20 bases between the two germline ends. Germline V gene data show CDR1 as SQVTM and CDR2 as ANQGSEA. This CDR3 comprises 12 residues. CDR3 sequence (DNA): TGCAGCGTCCTATCGACCCGGGTGGAAACTTTCTTT. This codes for CSVLSTRVETFF.